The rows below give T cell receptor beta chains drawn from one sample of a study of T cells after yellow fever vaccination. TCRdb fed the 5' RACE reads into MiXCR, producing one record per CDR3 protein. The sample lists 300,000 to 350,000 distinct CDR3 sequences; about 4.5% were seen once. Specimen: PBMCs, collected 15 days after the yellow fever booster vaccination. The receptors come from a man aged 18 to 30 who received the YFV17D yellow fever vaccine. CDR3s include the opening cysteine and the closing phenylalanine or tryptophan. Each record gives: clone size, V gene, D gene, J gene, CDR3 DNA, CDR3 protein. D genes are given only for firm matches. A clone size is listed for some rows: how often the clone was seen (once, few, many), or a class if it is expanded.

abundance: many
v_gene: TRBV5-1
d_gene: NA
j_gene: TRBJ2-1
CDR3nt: TGCGCCAGCAGCTTGGTACAGGAGGAGCAGTTCTTC
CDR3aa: CASSLVQEEQFF

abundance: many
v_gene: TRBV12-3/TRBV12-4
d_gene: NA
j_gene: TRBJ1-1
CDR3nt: TGTGCCAGCAGCTTGGGGGGAAATGCTTTCTTT
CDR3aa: CASSLGGNAFF

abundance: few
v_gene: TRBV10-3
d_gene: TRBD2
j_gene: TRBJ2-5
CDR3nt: TGTGCCATCAGAAGCAGCGGGGGGGATCAAGAGACCCAGTACTTC
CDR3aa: CAIRSSGGDQETQYF

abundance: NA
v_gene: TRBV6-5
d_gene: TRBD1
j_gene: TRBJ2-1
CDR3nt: TGTGCCAGCAGACGAGACAGGGATTGGGTCAATGAGCAGTTCTTC
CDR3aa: CASRRDRDWVNEQFF

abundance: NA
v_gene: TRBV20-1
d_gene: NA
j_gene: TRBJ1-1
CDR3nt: TGCAGTGCTAGACGGGACACGGGCAGAAACACTGAAGCTTTCTTT
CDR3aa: CSARRDTGRNTEAFF

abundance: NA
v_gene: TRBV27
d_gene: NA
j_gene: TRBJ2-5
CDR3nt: TGTGCCAGCAGATTGAGACTACCAGAGACCCAGTACTTC
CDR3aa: CASRLRLPETQYF

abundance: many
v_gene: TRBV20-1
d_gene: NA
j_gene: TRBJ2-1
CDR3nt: TGCAGTGCGAAGAGCCGGGGACTTGAGCAGTTCTTC
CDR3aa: CSAKSRGLEQFF

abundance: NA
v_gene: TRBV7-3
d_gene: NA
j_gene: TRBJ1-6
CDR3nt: TGTGCCAGCAGCTTAACGGGGGCCGAGTCACCCCTCCACTTT
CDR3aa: CASSLTGAESPLHF

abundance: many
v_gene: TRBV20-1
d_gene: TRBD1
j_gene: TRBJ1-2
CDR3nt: TGCAGTGCTAGAGATTTTCGTACAGGGGACTATGGCTACACCTTC
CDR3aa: CSARDFRTGDYGYTF

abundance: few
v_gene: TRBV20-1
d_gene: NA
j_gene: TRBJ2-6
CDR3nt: TGCAGTGCTAGAGACCCGATAACCGACCCCAACGTCCTGACTTTC
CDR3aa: CSARDPITDPNVLTF

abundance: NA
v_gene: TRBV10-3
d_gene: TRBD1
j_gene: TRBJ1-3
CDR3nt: TGTGCCATCAGTGCTAGGCCGGGACAGAGCTCTGGAAACACCATATATTTT
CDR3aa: CAISARPGQSSGNTIYF

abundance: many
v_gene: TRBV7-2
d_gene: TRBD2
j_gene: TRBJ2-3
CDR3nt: TGTGCCAGCAGACAAAGAGGCGGGGGGAGGGCAGATACGCAGTATTTT
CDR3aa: CASRQRGGGRADTQYF

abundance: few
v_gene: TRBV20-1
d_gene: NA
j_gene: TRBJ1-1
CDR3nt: TGCAGTGCTAGTGGGGGGACAAACACTGAAGCTTTCTTT
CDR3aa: CSASGGTNTEAFF

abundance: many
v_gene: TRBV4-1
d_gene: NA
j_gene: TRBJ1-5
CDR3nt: TGCGCCAGCAGCCAAGTCCCCATCGTTAGCAATCAGCCCCAGCATTTT
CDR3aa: CASSQVPIVSNQPQHF

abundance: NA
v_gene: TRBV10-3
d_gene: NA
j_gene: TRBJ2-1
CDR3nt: TGTGCCATCAGGGAGGTCACCTACAATGTGCAGTTCTTC
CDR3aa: CAIREVTYNVQFF

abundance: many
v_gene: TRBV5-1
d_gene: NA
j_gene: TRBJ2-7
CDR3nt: TGCGCCAGCAGCTTGCGGGGCCGGGGTTCCTACGAGCAGTACTTC
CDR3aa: CASSLRGRGSYEQYF

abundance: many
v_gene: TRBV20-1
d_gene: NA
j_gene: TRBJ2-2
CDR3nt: TGCAGTGCTAGGACAGTGAACACCGGGGAGCTGTTTTTT
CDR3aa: CSARTVNTGELFF

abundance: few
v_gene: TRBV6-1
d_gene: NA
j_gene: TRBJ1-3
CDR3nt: TGTGCCAGCAGTGAGCAGGCAGGGGCATACGGAAACACCATATATTTT
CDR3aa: CASSEQAGAYGNTIYF

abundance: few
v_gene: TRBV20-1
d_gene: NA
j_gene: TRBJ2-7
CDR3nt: TGCAGTGCTCAGCATTCAGGCGGCAGGTACTCCTACGAGCAGTACTTC
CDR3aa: CSAQHSGGRYSYEQYF

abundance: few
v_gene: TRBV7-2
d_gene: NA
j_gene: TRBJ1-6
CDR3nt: TGTGCCAGCAGCTTTGGGGGGTCAGCTTCACCCCTCCACTTT
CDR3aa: CASSFGGSASPLHF

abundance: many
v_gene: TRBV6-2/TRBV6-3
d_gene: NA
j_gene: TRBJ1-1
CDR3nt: TGTGCCAGCAGTTATTCGTTTAATTCGGTGGGAATCGAAACTGAAGCTTTCTTT
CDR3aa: CASSYSFNSVGIETEAFF

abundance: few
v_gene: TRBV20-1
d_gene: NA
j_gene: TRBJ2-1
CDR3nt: TGCAGTGCTTCCTACACAGGGATCTCCTACAATGAGCAGTTCTTC
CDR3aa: CSASYTGISYNEQFF

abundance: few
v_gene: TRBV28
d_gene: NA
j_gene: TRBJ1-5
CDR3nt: TGTGCCAGCAGTCCCCCCCGGGGGCCCCAGCATTTT
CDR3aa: CASSPPRGPQHF

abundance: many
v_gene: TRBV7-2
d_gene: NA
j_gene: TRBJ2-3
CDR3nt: TGTGCCAGCAGCTTAGTAAAAGCGGGCGACCTCACAGATACGCAGTATTTT
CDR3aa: CASSLVKAGDLTDTQYF

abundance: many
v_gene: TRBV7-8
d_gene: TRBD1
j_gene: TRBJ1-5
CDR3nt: TGTGCCAGCAGTAGGGACAGGAGTTCTTATAGCAATCAGCCCCAGCATTTT
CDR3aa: CASSRDRSSYSNQPQHF

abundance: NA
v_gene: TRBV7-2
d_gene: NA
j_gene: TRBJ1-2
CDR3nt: TGTGCCAGCAGCAAAGGGACCTATGGCTACACCTTC
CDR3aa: CASSKGTYGYTF

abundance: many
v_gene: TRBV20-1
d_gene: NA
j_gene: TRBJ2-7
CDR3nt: TGCAGTGCTAGATTCCTCAGATCCTATTCCTACGAGCAGTACTTC
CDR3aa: CSARFLRSYSYEQYF

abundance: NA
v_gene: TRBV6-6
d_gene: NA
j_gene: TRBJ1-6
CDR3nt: TGTGCCAGCAGTTACTCGTTAATTAATTCACCCCTCCACTTT
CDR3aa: CASSYSLINSPLHF

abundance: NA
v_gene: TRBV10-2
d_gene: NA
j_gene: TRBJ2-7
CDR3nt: TGCGCCAGCAGTGAGAGGCTCACCTACGAGCAGTACTTC
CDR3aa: CASSERLTYEQYF

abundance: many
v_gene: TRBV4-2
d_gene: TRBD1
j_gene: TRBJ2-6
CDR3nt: TGTGCCAGCAGCCAAAGGGACAGGGGGACTGGGGCCAACGTCCTGACTTTC
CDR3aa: CASSQRDRGTGANVLTF

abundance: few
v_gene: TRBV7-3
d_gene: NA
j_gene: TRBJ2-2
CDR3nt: TGTGCCAGCAGCTTAAAGAACACCGGGGAGCTGTTTTTT
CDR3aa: CASSLKNTGELFF

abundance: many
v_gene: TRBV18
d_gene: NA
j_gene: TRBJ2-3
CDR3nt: TGTGCCAGCTCACCATCTTTGCAGCGCACAGATACGCAGTATTTT
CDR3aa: CASSPSLQRTDTQYF

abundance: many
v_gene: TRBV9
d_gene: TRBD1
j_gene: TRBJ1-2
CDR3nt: TGTGCCAGCAGTGGACAGGGGGCTGACTATGGCTACACCTTC
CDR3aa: CASSGQGADYGYTF

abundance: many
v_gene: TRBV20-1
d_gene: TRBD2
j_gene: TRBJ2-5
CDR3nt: TGCAGTGTTTATACGGCTAGCGGGGGGGCCAAAGAGACCCAGTACTTC
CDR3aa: CSVYTASGGAKETQYF

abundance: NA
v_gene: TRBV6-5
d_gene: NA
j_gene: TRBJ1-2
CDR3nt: TGTGCCAGCAGTTACTCCGGAAGGGGCTACACCTTC
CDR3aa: CASSYSGRGYTF

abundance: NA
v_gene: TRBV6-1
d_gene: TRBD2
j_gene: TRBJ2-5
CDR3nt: TGTGCCAGCAGAATAGGGACTACCCCGCAAGAGACCCGGTACTTC
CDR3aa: CASRIGTTPQETRYF

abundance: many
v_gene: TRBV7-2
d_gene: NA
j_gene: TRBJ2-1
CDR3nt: TGTGCCAGCAGCTGGGGACCCTCATCCTACAATGAGCAGTTCTTC
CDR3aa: CASSWGPSSYNEQFF

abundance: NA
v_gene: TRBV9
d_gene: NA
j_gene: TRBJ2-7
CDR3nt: TGTGCCAGCAGCGTAGCTCCGGGAGACTACGAGCAGTACTTC
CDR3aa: CASSVAPGDYEQYF

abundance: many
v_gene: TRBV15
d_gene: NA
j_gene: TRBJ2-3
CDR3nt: TGTGCCACCAGCAGAGATCACCCAGATACGCAGTATTTT
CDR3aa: CATSRDHPDTQYF